This T cell receptor (beta chain) was sequenced for a study of beta chain features in type 1 diabetes. Expressed TCRB transcripts were sequenced because the entire RNA isolate underwent reverse transcription. Repertoires were generated with immunoSEQ multiplex PCR, while TCRdb's copy carries only in-frame clones and drops some. This table holds around 350,000 clones, around 12% found once. V gave up 7 bases and J gave up 2 bases, with 9 bases separating them. The germline CDR1 and CDR2 sequences are SNHLY and FYNNEI. This CDR3 spans 13 amino acids. Study-level findings and limits: More deletions and fewer insertions at VDJ junctions were seen in type 1 diabetes patients. PCR might show a preference for shorter templates, equally across patients and controls.

This clone occurred a few times. Its specificity is not known. V usage is TRBV2 and J usage is TRBJ1-5; maybe TRBD1 (5 bases). This receptor was identified in a man aged 18 to 29 in good health. What was sequenced was naive CD4+ T cells from blood. The CDR3 region has the DNA TGTGCCAGCAATTGGGGGGGCAATCAGCCCCAGCATTTT. Translation: CASNWGGNQPQHF.